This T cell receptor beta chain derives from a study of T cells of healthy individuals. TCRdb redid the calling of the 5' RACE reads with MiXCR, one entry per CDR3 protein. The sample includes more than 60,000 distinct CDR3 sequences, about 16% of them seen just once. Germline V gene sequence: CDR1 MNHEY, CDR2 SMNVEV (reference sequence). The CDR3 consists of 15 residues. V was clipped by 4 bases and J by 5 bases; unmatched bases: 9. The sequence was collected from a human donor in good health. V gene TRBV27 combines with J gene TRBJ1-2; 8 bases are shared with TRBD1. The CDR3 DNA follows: TGTGCCAGCAGTTCGGACAGGGTCAAATGGTATGGCTACACCTTC. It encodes CASSSDRVKWYGYTF.